This TCR beta chain was sequenced in a study of T cell responses to AZD1222 COVID-19 vaccine. Notes on the study in general: Only a handful of AZD1222 recipients were seropositive at baseline.

Using immunoSEQ multiplex PCR, the repertoire was profiled, and TCRdb retains in-frame clones only, with some absent. The sample holds around 160,000 clones, under 95% seen once. Details on this clone: Its antigen is unknown.

Looked up from germline, CDR1 is SGHTA and CDR2 is FQGNSA. The CDR3 has 16 residues. Deletions cut 1 base from V and 2 bases from J, with 12 bases between. The J gene is TRBJ1-5, the V gene TRBV7-2, with a possible D match to TRBD1 (5 bases). Sequenced here: peripheral blood, sampled 28 days after the second AZD1222 dose. The clonotype originates from an adult who received the AZD1222 COVID-19 vaccine. The CDR3 loop reads CASSLGAGLGNQPQHF. CDR3 bases: TGTGCCAGCAGCTTAGGGGCAGGGTTAGGCAATCAGCCCCAGCATTTT.